This T cell receptor beta chain was sequenced during a study of T cell responses to AZD1222 COVID-19 vaccine. Sequenced by immunoSEQ multiplex PCR; TCRdb stores in-frame clones only, minus some. Of about 88,000 clones detected, about 90% appear once; the ten largest clones hold less than 6.5%. This material consisted of peripheral blood, taken on day 0 of AZD1222 vaccination. This receptor was obtained from an adult in good health.

The CDR3 region is CASSSHVKLAGGPTRQFF. The DNA for the CDR3 is TGTGCCAGCAGCTCCCACGTTAAACTAGCGGGAGGGCCGACGCGGCAGTTCTTC. This sequence joins TRBV7-6 and TRBJ2-1, with 13 bases that match TRBD2. Unmatched junction bases numbered 18, after V lost 4 bases and J lost 12 bases. CDR1 SGHVS and CDR2 FNYEAQ come from the germline V gene. The CDR3 runs to 18 residues. Filled out from reference TRBV7-6 and TRBJ2-1, the complete variable domain reads GAGVSQSPRYKVTKRGQDVALRCDPISGHVSLYWYRQALGQGPEFLTYFNYEAQQDKSGLPNDRFSAERPEGSISTLTIQRTEQRDSAMYRCASSSHVKLAGGPTRQFFGPGTRLTVL.